These T cell receptor beta chains were read from a single sample in a study of patients and donors after allogeneic stem cell transplantation. TCRdb redid the calling of the RT-PCR reads with MiXCR, one entry per CDR3 protein. Among 2,500 or so distinct CDR3 sequences, 17% were seen once, and the ten largest hold just under 20%. The sequenced material came from blood, either unsorted or a sorted T cell fraction (not recorded which). These receptors all come from a human donor who was either an allogeneic HSCT recipient or a stem cell or donor lymphocyte infusion donor (not recorded which). It is not recorded whose cells these are; they may come from a transplant donor. The CDR3 runs from the conserved cysteine through the conserved F or W. A D gene is named only where the DNA matches it firmly. Rows may omit the clone size; those that give it use once, few, many or a size class.

abundance	v_gene	j_gene	d_gene	CDR3nt	CDR3aa
few	TRBV7-2	TRBJ1-1	TRBD1	TGTGCCAGCAGGCGTTCGACAGGGAGCACTGAAGCTTTCTTT	CASRRSTGSTEAFF
few	TRBV7-6	TRBJ2-2	-	TGTGCCAGCAGGGCGGGACTGGGGGTCGGCGGGGAGCTGTTTTTT	CASRAGLGVGGELFF
-	TRBV29-1	TRBJ2-7	TRBD1	TGCAGCGTTGGGGACAGCGCCATTGGGCAGTACTTC	CSVGDSAIGQYF
large	TRBV27	TRBJ2-7	TRBD2	TGTGCCAGCAGTTACGCACCTCGGACTAGCGTGGGCGAGCAGTACTTC	CASSYAPRTSVGEQYF
-	TRBV6-2/TRBV6-3	TRBJ2-2	-	TGTGCCAGCAGTTTGTCGGAGGTTAGGGAGCTGTTTTTT	CASSLSEVRELFF
few	TRBV20-1	TRBJ2-1	-	TGCAGTGCTAGGGGGCCCAAGGTGGATGAGCAGTTCTTC	CSARGPKVDEQFF
medium-sized	TRBV27	TRBJ2-1	-	TGTGCCAGCAGCCCAGGGGTTTTTGGGGATGAGCAGTTCTTC	CASSPGVFGDEQFF
few	TRBV7-8	TRBJ2-5	-	TGTGCCAGCAGCTTGGGTAGCAAAAATGGGGAGACCCAGTACTTC	CASSLGSKNGETQYF
few	TRBV20-1	TRBJ2-1	-	TGCAGTGCTAGTAGGAGCAATGAGCAGTTCTTC	CSASRSNEQFF
-	TRBV7-2	TRBJ2-5	TRBD1	TGTGCCAGCAGCTCAGGACAGGGGTTGGGAGAGACCCAGTACTTC	CASSSGQGLGETQYF
few	TRBV10-2	TRBJ1-1	-	TGCGCCAGCAGTCCGACCAACACTGAAGCTTTCTTT	CASSPTNTEAFF
-	TRBV7-2	TRBJ2-5	TRBD2	TGTGCCAGCAGCTTCTCCAGCGGGGGGGAGACCCAGTACTTC	CASSFSSGGETQYF
medium-sized	TRBV2	TRBJ2-7	-	TGTGCCAGCAGTGCCGGGACAAAGCTCTACGAGCAGTACTTC	CASSAGTKLYEQYF
-	TRBV7-2	TRBJ2-3	TRBD2	TGTGCCAGCAGCCGCAGAGCGGCTAGCGGGAGGGAGGGCACAGATACGCAGTATTTT	CASSRRAASGREGTDTQYF
-	TRBV5-5	TRBJ2-7	-	TGTGCCAGCAGCCCGAACAGGGTCCCCTACGAGCAGTACTTC	CASSPNRVPYEQYF
few	TRBV6-6	TRBJ1-3	-	TGTGCCAGCAGTTACTCATCGGGGCCGGATGGAAACACCATATATTTT	CASSYSSGPDGNTIYF
-	TRBV5-5	TRBJ1-1	-	TGTGCCAGCAGGGACGGGCAGGTGAACACTGAAGCTTTCTTT	CASRDGQVNTEAFF
-	TRBV6-6	TRBJ2-6	TRBD2	TGTGCCAGCAGTAAAACGGGACTACCTGGGGCCAACGTCCTGACTTTC	CASSKTGLPGANVLTF
-	TRBV7-8	TRBJ2-3	-	TGTGCCAGCAGCTTAGTCGCAGATACGCAGTATTTT	CASSLVADTQYF
medium-sized	TRBV30	TRBJ2-1	-	TGTGCCTGGAGTGTTGGCAGGCGTATGGGCAATGAGCAGTTCTTC	CAWSVGRRMGNEQFF
-	TRBV6-5	TRBJ1-1	-	TGTGCCAGCAGTCCAACAGAGGCTGACAGGACTGAAGCTTTCTTT	CASSPTEADRTEAFF
-	TRBV20-1	TRBJ2-7	-	TGCAGTGCTGCAAGGGTGGAGCAGTACTTC	CSAARVEQYF
-	TRBV7-2	TRBJ2-1	-	TGTGCCAGCAGCTGGGACGGGAGTTCCTACAATGAGCAGTTCTTC	CASSWDGSSYNEQFF
-	TRBV7-8	TRBJ2-7	TRBD1	TGTGCCAGCAGTTACGACAGGGGGAGGCTGTACTTC	CASSYDRGRLYF
-	TRBV7-9	TRBJ1-2	-	TGTGCCAGCAGCTTAGCGGGTGGTAGCTATGGCTACACCTTC	CASSLAGGSYGYTF
large	TRBV4-3	TRBJ2-1	-	TGCGCCAGCAGCCAAGGTGAAGCCTACAATGAGCAGTTCTTC	CASSQGEAYNEQFF
few	TRBV29-1	TRBJ2-7	-	TGCAGCGTTGCCGTGGGGGCGGAGAGCTCCTACGAGCAGTACTTC	CSVAVGAESSYEQYF
-	TRBV7-2	TRBJ1-2	TRBD1	TGTGCCAGCAGCGACCACAGGGGAGTGGGGAGGGGCTACACCTTC	CASSDHRGVGRGYTF